Listed below are T cell receptor beta chains from one sample, sequenced in a study of T cell responses to AZD1222 COVID-19 vaccine. Profiling relied on immunoSEQ multiplex PCR, and the TCRdb table lists in-frame clones only, not all of them. The data show roughly 200,000 clones, less than 95% seen once. Sequences were derived from peripheral blood, sampled 28 days after the second dose of the MenACWY control vaccine. The receptors stem from an adult who received the MenACWY meningococcal vaccine as a control. Each CDR3 is given with its conserved first and last residue. The D gene is left open where the match is weak. Expanded clones get a size class; other rows say once, few or many, or leave the size out.

TGTGCCATCAGTGAGCCAGCTCAGGGGGCGAGCACTGAAGCTTTCTTT CAISEPAQGASTEAFF . TRBV10-3 TRBD1 TRBJ1-1
TGTGCCAGCAGTTTCGTCCTTGGCGGGCGACCCTACAATGAGCAGTTCTTC CASSFVLGGRPYNEQFF . TRBV27 . TRBJ2-1
TGTGCCAGCAGTTTGGCCAGTGACTACGAGCAGTACTTC CASSLASDYEQYF . TRBV27 . TRBJ2-7
TGTGCCAGCAGGCTCGGGGCGGCTGAAGCTTTCTTT CASRLGAAEAFF . TRBV12-3/TRBV12-4 . TRBJ1-1
TGTGCCAGTAGTATTCAACGGAACGGGAACAATGAGCAGTTCTTC CASSIQRNGNNEQFF . TRBV19 . TRBJ2-1
TGTGCCAGCTCTAGACTGCCCAGCTCCTACAATGAGCAGTTCTTC CASSRLPSSYNEQFF . TRBV6-5 . TRBJ2-1
TGTGCCAGCAGCCAGGCTTCACTGAACTATGGCTACACCTTC CASSQASLNYGYTF . TRBV4-2 . TRBJ1-2
TGTGCCAGCAGTGAACCCTCGGGAAGCAATCAGCCCCAGCATTTT CASSEPSGSNQPQHF few TRBV6-1 . TRBJ1-5
TGTGCCAGCAGTTACTCGGGCAGGGGCGTTGAAAAACTGTTTTTT CASSYSGRGVEKLFF . TRBV6-5 . TRBJ1-4
TGTGCCAGCAGCTTTTCTGAACAGGGGTTTGAGCAGTACTTC CASSFSEQGFEQYF . TRBV7-8 TRBD1 TRBJ2-7